This TCR beta chain was recovered during a study of vaccination and CD4 T cells after COVID-19. Cultured CD4+ T cells had their DNA profiled by the Oncomine TCR Beta short-read assay. TCRdb re-derived calls from the PCR reads in MiXCR, one entry per CDR3 protein. The sample lists about 3,100 distinct CDR3 sequences; just over 75% were seen once. Germline CDR1 ENHRY, CDR2 SYGVKD. V was clipped by 10 bases and J by 6 bases, with 22 bases between them. The length of the CDR3 is 15 residues. This clonotype was found once. The antigen remains unidentified. Described treatment: approximately 10-day PBMC culture with coronavirus spike peptide pools or control peptides (ViraFEST assay).

The clonotype was recovered from a human donor who had recovered from COVID-19. The sample taken for sequencing was CD4+ T cells from blood, cultured in vitro. This chain links TRBV10-3 with TRBJ2-1; D perhaps matches TRBD1 (6 bases). CDR3 nucleotide sequence: TGTGCCAGCACCTCGATTCCCCAGGGGCCCAATGAGCAGTTCTTC. Encoded protein: CASTSIPQGPNEQFF.